The present T cell receptor (beta chain) was sequenced within a study of blood T cell repertoires in COVID-19. Study summary: The study drew acute and convalescent COVID-19 samples from the United States, Italy and Spain. In each case, the material was cDNA or gDNA derived from T cells, B-cell-depleted T cells, or PBMCs.

Germline loops: CDR1 SGHRS, CDR2 YFSETQ. V was pared by 0 bases and J by 1 base, with 4 bases of the junction left unmatched. The length of the CDR3 is 17 residues. Assay used: immunoSEQ multiplex PCR; TCRdb lists only in-frame clones, some missing. The sample holds about 150,000 clones, 60% to 85% seen once. Sequencing was performed on peripheral blood. The chain combines TRBV5-1 with TRBJ2-2, with 9 bases matching TRBD1. The clonotype comes from an elderly man with acute or convalescent COVID-19. The CDR3 reads CASSLAGQGWNTGELFF. The CDR3 DNA reads TGCGCCAGCAGCTTGGCGGGACAGGGTTGGAACACCGGGGAGCTGTTTTTT.